This is a list of T cell receptor beta chains from one sample in a study of control samples from healthy donors and cancer patients. Assay: immunoSEQ multiplex PCR; the TCRdb copy retains only in-frame clones and omits some. Counted here are 120,000 or so clones, 93% occurring once; the ten biggest clones make up around 1.8%. The sequencing input was PBMCs. Every receptor here comes from a man aged 45 to 65 with head and neck cancer. Both conserved end residues are part of each CDR3. Each record gives: D gene, V gene, J gene, CDR3 protein. D genes are given only for firm matches.

d_gene: -
v_gene: TRBV20-1
j_gene: TRBJ1-1
CDR3aa: CSAPDGYEAFF

d_gene: -
v_gene: TRBV29-1
j_gene: TRBJ1-2
CDR3aa: CSVEEARLGEGYTF

d_gene: -
v_gene: TRBV24-1
j_gene: TRBJ2-7
CDR3aa: CATPMEGRREQYF

d_gene: TRBD1
v_gene: TRBV6-5
j_gene: TRBJ2-7
CDR3aa: CASSDDRGHEQYF

d_gene: -
v_gene: TRBV10-3
j_gene: TRBJ1-3
CDR3aa: CAISDPRHGDSGNTIYF

d_gene: -
v_gene: TRBV11-2
j_gene: TRBJ2-5
CDR3aa: CASSPWTIQETQYF

d_gene: -
v_gene: TRBV9
j_gene: TRBJ1-2
CDR3aa: CASTPWGEGRDGYTF

d_gene: TRBD1
v_gene: TRBV10-3
j_gene: TRBJ1-6
CDR3aa: CAISPGQVNFLGNSPLHF

d_gene: -
v_gene: TRBV4-3
j_gene: TRBJ1-2
CDR3aa: CASSQDMAGRQAYGYTF

d_gene: TRBD1
v_gene: TRBV5-6
j_gene: TRBJ1-1
CDR3aa: CASSLRGPTEAFF

d_gene: -
v_gene: TRBV30
j_gene: TRBJ1-2
CDR3aa: CARTGTQSGGLTF

d_gene: -
v_gene: TRBV7-2
j_gene: TRBJ2-5
CDR3aa: CASSPLPQTETQYF

d_gene: -
v_gene: TRBV30
j_gene: TRBJ1-5
CDR3aa: CAWGDSLSQPQHF

d_gene: TRBD1
v_gene: TRBV15
j_gene: TRBJ2-1
CDR3aa: CATSRGGTGFNEQFF

d_gene: -
v_gene: TRBV6-5
j_gene: TRBJ1-6
CDR3aa: CASKAGTISPLHF

d_gene: TRBD1
v_gene: TRBV2
j_gene: TRBJ2-7
CDR3aa: CASRDRVYEQYF

d_gene: -
v_gene: TRBV19
j_gene: TRBJ2-2
CDR3aa: CASTRGSNAGELFF

d_gene: TRBD1
v_gene: TRBV4-3
j_gene: TRBJ1-1
CDR3aa: CASSQGGQVDTEAFF

d_gene: -
v_gene: TRBV7-9
j_gene: TRBJ1-3
CDR3aa: CASSLAFSSGNTIYF

d_gene: -
v_gene: TRBV7-2
j_gene: TRBJ2-7
CDR3aa: CASSNRDVRYF

d_gene: -
v_gene: TRBV6-6
j_gene: TRBJ1-6
CDR3aa: CASSPTQASPLHF

d_gene: TRBD2
v_gene: TRBV11-2
j_gene: TRBJ2-5
CDR3aa: CASSQTSVRETQYF

d_gene: -
v_gene: TRBV2
j_gene: TRBJ1-6
CDR3aa: CASTGTGRPNKSKHGDSPLHF

d_gene: -
v_gene: TRBV2
j_gene: TRBJ1-2
CDR3aa: CASKPGGRVQGYTF

d_gene: -
v_gene: TRBV5-6
j_gene: TRBJ1-1
CDR3aa: CASSLESGFFNTEAFF

d_gene: -
v_gene: TRBV5-4
j_gene: TRBJ2-5
CDR3aa: CASSLYSKSRETQYF

d_gene: TRBD1
v_gene: TRBV5-1
j_gene: TRBJ2-1
CDR3aa: CASSLDGTGRANEQFF

d_gene: TRBD1
v_gene: TRBV2
j_gene: TRBJ2-7
CDR3aa: CASRQGSYEQYF

d_gene: -
v_gene: TRBV5-6
j_gene: TRBJ1-1
CDR3aa: CASSLREYTEAFF

d_gene: -
v_gene: TRBV11-1
j_gene: TRBJ1-1
CDR3aa: CASGAGEGTEAFF

d_gene: -
v_gene: TRBV14
j_gene: TRBJ2-7
CDR3aa: CASSQVEGSGQYEQYF

d_gene: -
v_gene: TRBV3-1/TRBV3-2
j_gene: TRBJ2-7
CDR3aa: CASSHTGNTYEQYF

d_gene: -
v_gene: TRBV30
j_gene: TRBJ2-6
CDR3aa: CAWDKLSGANVLTF

d_gene: -
v_gene: TRBV14
j_gene: TRBJ2-5
CDR3aa: CASSQSSAAQETQYF

d_gene: -
v_gene: TRBV13
j_gene: TRBJ2-7
CDR3aa: CASSPGDGGQRPYEQYF

d_gene: -
v_gene: TRBV7-2
j_gene: TRBJ1-3
CDR3aa: CASSSWSDSGNTIYF

d_gene: -
v_gene: TRBV5-6
j_gene: TRBJ1-6
CDR3aa: CASSLPSANSPLHF